The T cell receptor (beta chain) described here comes from a study of T-cell reconstitution after alpha-beta-depleted transplantation in children. Study findings and constraints: Newly produced T cells mostly accounted for T-cell counts and diversity one year post-transplant. After transplant, at about two months, alpha-beta T cells were reportedly derived from several hundred expanded graft clones.

Preparation of the TCRbeta library was carried out with unique molecular identifiers. MiXCR, run by TCRdb on the PCR reads, gives a single entry per CDR3 protein. The data hold 70,000 or so distinct CDR3 sequences, with 11% observed a single time. Germline trimming cut 6 bases from V and 0 bases from J; bases unmatched to any gene: 11. The length of the CDR3 is 16 residues. The germline gives CDR1 DFQATT, CDR2 SNEGSKA (reference sequence). This clonotype was detected ten times or more. Its antigen is unknown. The TCR was taken from a boy under 18 with acute myeloid leukemia, due to receive a stem cell transplant. The V and J genes are TRBV20-1 and TRBJ1-1; 9 nucleotides match TRBD1. This sample comprised PBMCs, obtained before TCRalphabeta/CD19-depleted stem cell transplant. Here the CDR3 reads CSALQGARGVNTEAFF. The CDR3 DNA follows: TGCAGTGCCCTACAGGGGGCGCGTGGGGTGAACACTGAAGCTTTCTTT.